This TCR beta chain stems from a study of CD8+ T cells in alopecia areata. Isolated RNA was reverse transcribed into cDNA used as the sequencing template. Assay: immunoSEQ multiplex PCR; the TCRdb copy retains only in-frame clones and omits some. The sample lists about 140,000 clones; about 51% were seen once. This clone was seen a few times. Noted treatment: oral pan-JAK inhibitor, 5-10 mg twice daily. This CDR3 contains 15 residues. Germline CDR1 reads SGHAT; CDR2 reads FQNNGV. V lost 2 bases to trimming and J lost 8 bases; unmatched junction nucleotides: 11. The rearrangement links TRBV11-2 to TRBJ1-2; TRBD1 agrees at 7 bases. The sample consisted of CD8+ T cells sorted from blood, taken at week 4, from a patient treated with tofacitinib. The clonotype was recovered from a human donor with alopecia areata. The DNA for the CDR3 is TGTGCCAGCAGCTTAATGGCAGGGGGAGTAGAAGGCTACACCTTC. Translation gives CASSLMAGGVEGYTF.